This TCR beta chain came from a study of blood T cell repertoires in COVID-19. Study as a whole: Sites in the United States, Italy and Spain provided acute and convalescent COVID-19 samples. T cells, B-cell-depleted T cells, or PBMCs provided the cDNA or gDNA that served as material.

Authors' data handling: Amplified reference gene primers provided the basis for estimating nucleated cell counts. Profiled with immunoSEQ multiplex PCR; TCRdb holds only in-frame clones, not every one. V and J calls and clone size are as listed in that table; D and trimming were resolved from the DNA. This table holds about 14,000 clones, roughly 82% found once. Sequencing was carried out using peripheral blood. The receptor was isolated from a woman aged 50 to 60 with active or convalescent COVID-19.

CDR3 region: CASSPGRLGGELFF. The CDR3 DNA reads as TGTGCCAGCAGTCCAGGGCGTCTAGGCGGGGAGCTGTTTTTT. The chain carries TRBV28 and TRBJ2-2, with a tentative D call TRBD1 (5 bases). Per the germline V gene, CDR1 is MDHEN and CDR2 is SYDVKM. This CDR3 is built from 14 residues. V gave up 5 bases and J gave up 7 bases, with 14 bases separating them. Using reference TRBV28 and TRBJ2-2 for the parts outside the CDR3, the full variable domain is DVKVTQSSRYLVKRTGEKVFLECVQDMDHENMFWYRQDPGLGLRLIYFSYDVKMKEKGDIPEGYSVSREKKERFSLILESASTNQTSMYLCASSPGRLGGELFFGEGSRLTVL.